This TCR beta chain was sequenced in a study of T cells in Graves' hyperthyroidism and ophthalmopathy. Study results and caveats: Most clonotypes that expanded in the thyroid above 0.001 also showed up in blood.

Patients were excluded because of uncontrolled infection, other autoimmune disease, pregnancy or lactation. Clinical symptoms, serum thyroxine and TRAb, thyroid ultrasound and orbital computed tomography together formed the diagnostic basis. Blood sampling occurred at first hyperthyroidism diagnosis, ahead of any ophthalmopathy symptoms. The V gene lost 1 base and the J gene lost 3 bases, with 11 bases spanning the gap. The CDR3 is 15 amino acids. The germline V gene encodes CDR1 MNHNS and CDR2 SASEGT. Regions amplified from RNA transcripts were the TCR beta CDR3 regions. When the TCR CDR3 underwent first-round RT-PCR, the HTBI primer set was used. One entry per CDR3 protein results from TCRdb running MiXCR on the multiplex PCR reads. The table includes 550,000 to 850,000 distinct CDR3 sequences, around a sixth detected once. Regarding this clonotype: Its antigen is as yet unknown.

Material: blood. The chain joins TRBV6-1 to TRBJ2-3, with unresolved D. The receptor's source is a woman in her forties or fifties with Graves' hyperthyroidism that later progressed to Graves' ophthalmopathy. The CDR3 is CASSEVDPATDTQYF. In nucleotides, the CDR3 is TGTGCCAGCAGTGAAGTTGACCCAGCGACAGATACGCAGTATTTT.